This T cell receptor beta chain originates from a study of response to subunit inactivated influenza vaccine. General study points: The authors suggested that few new T cells are recruited per seasonal influenza vaccination.

Of note for this clonotype: Its antigen is as yet unknown.

TCRdb reprocessed the RT-PCR reads with MiXCR, giving one entry per CDR3 protein. The repertoire holds around 540,000 distinct CDR3 sequences, roughly 10% seen once, with around 9.6% in the top ten. The germline V gene has CDR1 MGHRA and CDR2 YSYEKL. This CDR3 comprises 15 residues. V was pared by 4 bases and J by 2 bases, with 12 bases between. The receptor's source is a man in his fifties who received an inactivated influenza vaccine. This specimen was PBMCs from blood, taken on the day of vaccination. The V gene is TRBV4-1, the J gene TRBJ1-5; D might be TRBD1 (5 bases). The CDR3: CASSPRVGGNQPQHF. The DNA of the CDR3 is TGCGCCAGCAGCCCTAGGGTAGGGGGCAATCAGCCCCAGCATTTT.